This TCR beta chain derives from a study of blood T cells in healthy people across ages. With a J-beta primer mix and a sample-barcoded 5' primer, a second PCR ran roughly 6 to 12 cycles. A template-switch adaptor with 12 random nucleotides tagged each cDNA molecule. In TCRdb, the 5' RACE reads were re-called with MiXCR into one record per CDR3 protein. This sample has over a million distinct CDR3 sequences; 40% to 45% occur once, and the top ten carry approximately 4%. Points from the study as a whole: Estimates based on one million T cells were treated as lower bounds. As age increased, TCR beta diversity per million T cells fell in a roughly linear fashion.

As concerns this clonotype: Its antigen is not identified.

CDR1 is LGHNA, CDR2 YSLEER, per germline. The V gene lost 3 bases and the J gene lost 1 base, with 7 bases spanning the gap. The CDR3 is 14 amino acids. Sequencing used blood. The rearrangement links TRBV4-3 to TRBJ2-4, with D uncertain. This TCR was recovered from a young woman in good health. In DNA, the CDR3 is TGCGCCAGCAGCCAGGGCAGGGCCAAAAACATTCAGTACTTC. Its translation is CASSQGRAKNIQYF.